The next 20 T cell receptor beta chains were all read from a single sample in a study of blood T cell repertoires in COVID-19. Sequencing used immunoSEQ multiplex PCR; TCRdb keeps in-frame clones, though not all of them. The data hold 250,000 to 350,000 clones, with roughly nine tenths observed a single time. Sample: PBMCs or T cells enriched from blood (not recorded which). These receptors were collected from a woman between 18 and 30 years old who had recovered from COVID-19.

The CDR3: CASEGQAYEQYF. CDR3 sequence (DNA): TGTGCTAGTGAGGGACAGGCCTACGAGCAGTACTTC. V is TRBV12-5 and J is TRBJ2-7, with 8 bases matching TRBD1. This CDR3 has 12 residues. V shed 7 bases, J shed 2 bases, and the junction held 1 base outside the gene matches. Germline CDR1 is LGHNT and CDR2 is FRNRAP.

The table lists this clone with a count of one. The genes are TRBV19 and TRBJ1-6; 8 bases are shared with TRBD1. The V segment lost 7 bases and the J segment 8 bases; nucleotides outside the gene matches: 7. This CDR3 spans 14 amino acids. Per the germline V gene, CDR1 is LNHDA and CDR2 is SQIVND (reference sequence). CDR3 in DNA: TGTGCCAGTATGCCAGGGGGCGCGTATTCACCCCTCCACTTT. Translation: CASMPGGAYSPLHF.

The chain recombines TRBV6-5 with TRBJ1-3; D remains ambiguous. The CDR3 consists of 14 residues. The germline V and J ends were trimmed by 0 bases and 3 bases, with 6 bases remaining between them. Looked up from germline, CDR1 is MNHEY and CDR2 is SVGAGI. The CDR3 DNA follows: TGTGCCAGCAGTTACTCGGAGTATGGAAACACCATATATTTT. This codes for CASSYSEYGNTIYF.

The V and J genes are TRBV7-2 and TRBJ2-3; no reliable D call. V lost 2 bases to trimming and J lost 2 bases, with 8 bases between them. CDR3 length: 14 residues. Per germline, CDR1 SGHTA and CDR2 FQGNSA. The CDR3 coding sequence is TGTGCCAGCAGCTTACTAGATCCCACAGATACGCAGTATTTT. Its protein product is CASSLLDPTDTQYF.

The chain combines TRBV5-1 with TRBJ2-7; the D gene is possibly TRBD1 (6 bases). CDR1 SGHRS and CDR2 YFSETQ come from the germline V gene. V was clipped by 2 bases and J by 3 bases, with 21 bases between them. The CDR3 contains 17 residues. DNA of the CDR3: TGCGCCAGCAGCTTCACCGCTTTGGGGCAGGGGAGCTACGAGCAGTACTTC. This translates into CASSFTALGQGSYEQYF.

V usage is TRBV10-2 and J usage is TRBJ1-2, with D maybe TRBD1 (6 bases). The germline gives CDR1 WSHSY, CDR2 SAAADI. The CDR3 runs to 13 residues. For the CDR3, the DNA is TGCCCGGCGGGGGGGGGCAGCGACTATGGCTACACCTTC. Translating it yields CPAGGGSDYGYTF.

J is TRBJ2-3 and V is TRBV15, with D possibly matching TRBD2 (6 bases). Germline CDR1 is LNHNV and CDR2 is YYDKDF (reference sequence). There are 14 residues in the CDR3. V was shortened by 5 bases and J by 9 bases, with 18 bases between the two germline ends. CDR3 in amino acids: CATSWRGPGWTQYF. The DNA of the CDR3 is TGTGCCACCAGCTGGCGGGGCCCCGGTTGGACGCAGTATTTT.

The V call is TRBV5-6, the J call TRBJ2-3, with D possibly matching TRBD1 (6 bases). The CDR3 loop spans 17 amino acids. Germline CDR1 and CDR2: SGHDT and YYEEEE. Deletions cut 0 bases from V and 0 bases from J, with 14 bases between. For the CDR3, the DNA is TGTGCCAGCAGCTTGGCCCCGACAGGAATGAGCACAGATACGCAGTATTTT. It yields the protein CASSLAPTGMSTDTQYF.

This clone was seen just once. This rearrangement joins TRBV28 to TRBJ2-7, with D maybe TRBD1 (5 bases). CDR3 length equals 14 residues. The germline CDR1 and CDR2 sequences are MDHEN and SYDVKM. Deletions cut 3 bases from V and 2 bases from J, with 11 bases between. CDR3 loop: CASSFLTAAYEQYF. Here the CDR3 DNA reads TGTGCCAGCAGTTTTCTGACAGCCGCCTACGAGCAGTACTTC. Using reference TRBV28 and TRBJ2-7 for the parts outside the CDR3, the full variable domain is DVKVTQSSRYLVKRTGEKVFLECVQDMDHENMFWYRQDPGLGLRLIYFSYDVKMKEKGDIPEGYSVSREKKERFSLILESASTNQTSMYLCASSFLTAAYEQYFGPGTRLTVT.

DNA for the CDR3: TGTGCCACCAGCAGGGGAAGGGTTAACCGGGGAGGCTACACCTTC. Amino acid sequence: CATSRGRVNRGGYTF. The gene calls are TRBV15 and TRBJ1-2, with unresolved D. Looked up from germline, CDR1 is LNHNV and CDR2 is YYDKDF (reference sequence). Trimming left V 3 bases short and J 8 bases short, with 19 bases between. The CDR3 length is 15 residues.

The J gene is TRBJ1-2, the V gene TRBV4-1, with 7 bases that match TRBD1. With 3 bases clipped from V and 12 bases from J, the junction kept 10 bases outside the gene matches. The CDR3 consists of 13 residues. The germline gives CDR1 MGHRA, CDR2 YSYEKL. CDR3 loop: CASSQGSARGNTF. The CDR3 nucleotides read TGCGCCAGCAGCCAGGGAAGCGCCAGGGGGAACACCTTC.

The chain uses TRBV28 and TRBJ1-4, with TRBD1 matching over 7 bases. With 6 bases clipped from V and 4 bases from J, the junction kept 5 bases outside the gene matches. This CDR3 comprises 14 residues. Germline V gives CDR1 MDHEN, CDR2 SYDVKM. CDR3 nucleotides: TGTGCCAGCAGCCACCGGGACAGTAATGAAAAACTGTTTTTT. This translates into CASSHRDSNEKLFF.

The chain combines TRBV28 with TRBJ1-6; possibly TRBD1 for D (6 bases). The germline gives CDR1 MDHEN, CDR2 SYDVKM. The CDR3 sequence is 14 residues long. Trimming cost V 4 bases and J 7 bases, with 11 bases left between them. CDR3 nucleotide sequence: TGTGCCAGCAGTTGGACAGTCCCAAATTCACCCCTCCACTTT. Translated, it gives CASSWTVPNSPLHF.

The V gene is TRBV15, the J gene TRBJ2-7; the D gene is possibly TRBD2 (5 bases). Trimming took 0 bases from V and 5 from J, leaving 11 bases between them. Germline assignment: CDR1 LNHNV and CDR2 YYDKDF (reference sequence). The CDR3 is made up of 14 amino acids. This CDR3 is CATSRDRRGHEQYF. For the CDR3, the DNA is TGTGCCACCAGCAGAGATCGAAGAGGGCACGAGCAGTACTTC.

V gene TRBV28 combines with J gene TRBJ1-1; D perhaps matches TRBD1 (5 bases). The V end lost 8 bases, the J end lost 4 bases, and 20 bases lay between the germline ends. The CDR3 length is 15 residues. CDR1 MDHEN and CDR2 SYDVKM come from the germline V gene. The CDR3 DNA reads as TGTGCCAGCTCCTCGGCGGCAGGGTGGGGCACTGAAGCTTTCTTT. This translates into CASSSAAGWGTEAFF. The full variable domain, in which reference TRBV28 and TRBJ1-1 provide the parts outside the CDR3, is DVKVTQSSRYLVKRTGEKVFLECVQDMDHENMFWYRQDPGLGLRLIYFSYDVKMKEKGDIPEGYSVSREKKERFSLILESASTNQTSMYLCASSSAAGWGTEAFFGQGTRLTVV.

The chain has TRBV5-4 and TRBJ2-2; 7 bases fit TRBD2. Germline lookup yields CDR1 SGHNT and CDR2 YYREEE (reference sequence). This CDR3 contains 15 residues. V lost 4 bases, J lost 6 bases, and 9 bases stayed unmatched. Here the CDR3 DNA reads TGTGCCAGCAGCCCAACAGCGGGGATCGCCGGGGAGCTGTTTTTT. It codes for CASSPTAGIAGELFF.

The CDR3 bases are TGCGCCAGCAGCTTGACGGGGGAGAACAATGAGCAGTTCTTC. Its protein is CASSLTGENNEQFF. The J gene is TRBJ2-1, the V gene TRBV5-1, with a weak D call TRBD2 (6 bases). Germline lookup yields CDR1 SGHRS and CDR2 YFSETQ. V lost 1 base to trimming and J lost 5 bases, with 10 bases between them. The CDR3 has 14 amino acids.

V usage is TRBV28 and J usage is TRBJ1-5; TRBD1 might be the D (6 bases). Trimming took 4 bases from V and 3 from J, leaving 7 bases between them. Germline CDR1 and CDR2: MDHEN and SYDVKM. CDR3 size: 13 residues. Here the CDR3 DNA reads TGTGCCAGCAGTTGGACAGTCAATCAGCCCCAGCATTTT. It codes for CASSWTVNQPQHF.

This rearrangement joins TRBV19 to TRBJ2-1; TRBD2 agrees at 14 bases. Germline CDR1 LNHDA, CDR2 SQIVND (reference sequence). Unmatched junction bases numbered 4, after V lost 6 bases and J lost 6 bases. The CDR3 spans 15 residues. The CDR3 nucleotides read TGTGCCAGTAGCCGGACTAGCGGGGGGTTCAATGAGCAGTTCTTC. Protein: CASSRTSGGFNEQFF. The entire variable domain, with the rest obtained from reference TRBV19 and TRBJ2-1, is as follows: DGGITQSPKYLFRKEGQNVTLSCEQNLNHDAMYWYRQDPGQGLRLIYYSQIVNDFQKGDIAEGYSVSREKKESFPLTVTSAQKNPTAFYLCASSRTSGGFNEQFFGPGTRLTVL.

This rearrangement joins TRBV5-5 to TRBJ2-5; 9 bases map to TRBD1. Looked up from germline, CDR1 is SGHKS and CDR2 is YYEKEE (reference sequence). The CDR3 has 16 amino acids. The junction had 12 bases not matched to a gene; V was cut back by 4 bases and J by 5 bases. The CDR3 DNA is TGTGCCAGCAGCGCGCGTACAGGGGGCTCCCCCGAGACCCAGTACTTC. Its protein product is CASSARTGGSPETQYF.